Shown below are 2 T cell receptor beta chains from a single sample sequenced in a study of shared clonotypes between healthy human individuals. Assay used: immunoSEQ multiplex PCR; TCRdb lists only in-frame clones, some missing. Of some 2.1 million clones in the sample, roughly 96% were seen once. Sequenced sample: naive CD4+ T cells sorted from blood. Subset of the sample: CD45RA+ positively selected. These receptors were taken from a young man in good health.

Here the CDR3 reads CASLGQGQETQYF. DNA for the CDR3: TGTGCCAGCCTCGGACAGGGCCAAGAGACCCAGTACTTC. This chain connects TRBV28 to TRBJ2-5; 8 bases agree with TRBD1. V gave up 8 bases and J gave up 1 base; unmatched junction bases: 3. Looked up from germline, CDR1 is MDHEN and CDR2 is SYDVKM. The CDR3 is 13 residues long.

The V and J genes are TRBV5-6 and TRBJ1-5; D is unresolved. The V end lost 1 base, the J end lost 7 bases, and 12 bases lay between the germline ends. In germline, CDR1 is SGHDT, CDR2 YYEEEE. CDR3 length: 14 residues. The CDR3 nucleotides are TGTGCCAGCAGCTTGTTATCTGGGAGACAGCCCCAGCATTTT. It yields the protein CASSLLSGRQPQHF.